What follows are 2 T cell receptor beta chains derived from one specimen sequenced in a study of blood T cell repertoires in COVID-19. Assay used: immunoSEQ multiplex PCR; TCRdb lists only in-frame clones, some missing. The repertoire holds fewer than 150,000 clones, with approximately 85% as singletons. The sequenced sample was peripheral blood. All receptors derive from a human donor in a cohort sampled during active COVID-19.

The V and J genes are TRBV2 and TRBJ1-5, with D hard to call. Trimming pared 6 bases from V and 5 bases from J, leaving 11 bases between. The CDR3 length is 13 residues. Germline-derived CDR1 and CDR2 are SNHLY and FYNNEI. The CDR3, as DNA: TGTGCCAGCAGCGCTAGTCGGGATCAGCCCCAGCATTTT. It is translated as CASSASRDQPQHF.

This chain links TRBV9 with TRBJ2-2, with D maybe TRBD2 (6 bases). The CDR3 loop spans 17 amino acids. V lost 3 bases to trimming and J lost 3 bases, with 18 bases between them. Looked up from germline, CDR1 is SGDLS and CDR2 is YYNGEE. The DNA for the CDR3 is TGTGCCAGCAGCGGACTCCGGAGGGTTGGTGACACCGGGGAGCTGTTTTTT. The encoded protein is CASSGLRRVGDTGELFF. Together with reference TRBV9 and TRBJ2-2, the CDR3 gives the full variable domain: DSGVTQTPKHLITATGQRVTLRCSPRSGDLSVYWYQQSLDQGLQFLIQYYNGEERAKGNILERFSAQQFPDLHSELNLSSLELGDSALYFCASSGLRRVGDTGELFFGEGSRLTVL.